The source of this T cell receptor (beta chain) is a study of OX40 agonist ivuxolimab in advanced cancers. Study overall: Patients were about 83% male with ages roughly 20 to 85, mean about 60. Among those treated, three patients had partial responses, one with hepatocellular carcinoma and two with cutaneous melanoma.

Clones were read by immunoSEQ multiplex PCR, and TCRdb kept only the in-frame ones, dropping some. The sample includes 92,000 or so clones, roughly 80% of them seen just once. Looked up from germline, CDR1 is SGHAT and CDR2 is FQNNGV. V lost 5 bases and J 5 bases, leaving 3 bases between the germline ends. The CDR3 consists of 11 residues. Patients with a history of autoimmune disease or on systemic immunosuppression were excluded. The TCR originated in an adult with an advanced solid tumor such as melanoma, head and neck, liver or kidney cancer. The rearrangement links TRBV11-2 to TRBJ1-4; D unresolved. The sequencing here drew on CD4+ or CD8+ T cells sorted from blood, taken in a trial of the OX40 agonist ivuxolimab. DNA for the CDR3: TGTGCCAGCAGCCAAAATGAAAAACTGTTTTTT. Translated, it gives CASSQNEKLFF.